A single TCR beta chain is shown here with its context. The data were produced by immunoSEQ multiplex PCR, yet TCRdb's version contains in-frame clones alone and is incomplete. The sample consists of some 190,000 clones, about 90% of them appearing once. The record originates from a study of T cell responses to AZD1222 COVID-19 vaccine. The CDR3 consists of 12 residues. The germline CDR1 and CDR2 sequences are MDHEN and SYDVKM. The V gene lost 5 bases and the J gene lost 4 bases, with 9 bases spanning the gap. V usage is TRBV28 and J usage is TRBJ2-7; the D gene is possibly TRBD1 (6 bases). The TCR was taken from an adult who received the AZD1222 COVID-19 vaccine. This specimen was peripheral blood, taken 28 days after the second AZD1222 dose. The CDR3 DNA reads TGTGCCAGCAGTGACAGGAGGTACGAGCAGTACTTC. Protein product: CASSDRRYEQYF.